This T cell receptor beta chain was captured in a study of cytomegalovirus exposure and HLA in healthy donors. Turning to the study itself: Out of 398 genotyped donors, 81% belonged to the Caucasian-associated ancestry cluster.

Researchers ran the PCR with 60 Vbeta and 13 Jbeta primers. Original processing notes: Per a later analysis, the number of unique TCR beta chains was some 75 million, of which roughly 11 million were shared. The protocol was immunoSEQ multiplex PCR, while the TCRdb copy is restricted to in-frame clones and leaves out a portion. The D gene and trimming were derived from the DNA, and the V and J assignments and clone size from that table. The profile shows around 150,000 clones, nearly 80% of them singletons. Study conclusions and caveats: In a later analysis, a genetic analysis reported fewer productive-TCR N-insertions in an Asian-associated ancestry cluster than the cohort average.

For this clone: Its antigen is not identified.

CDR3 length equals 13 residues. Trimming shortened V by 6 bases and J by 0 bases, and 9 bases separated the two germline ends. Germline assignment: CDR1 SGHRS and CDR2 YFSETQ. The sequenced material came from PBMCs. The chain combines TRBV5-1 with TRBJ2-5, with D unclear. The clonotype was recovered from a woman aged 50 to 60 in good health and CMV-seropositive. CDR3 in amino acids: CASKEVYQETQYF. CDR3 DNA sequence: TGCGCCAGCAAAGAGGTCTACCAAGAGACCCAGTACTTC.